This T cell receptor beta chain was captured by sequencing in a study of T cell responses to AZD1222 COVID-19 vaccine. Second-dose intervals near 4 or 12 weeks were combined. Study-wide points: Seropositive status at baseline applied to only 6 or 7 AZD1222 recipients.

Sequencing used immunoSEQ multiplex PCR; TCRdb keeps in-frame clones, though not all of them. The data show some 200,000 clones, with about nine tenths seen just once and 1.5% to 2% held by the top ten. In regard to this clone: What it binds is not known.

This CDR3 region has 14 residues. V lost 2 bases to trimming and J lost 6 bases, with 13 bases between them. Germline loops: CDR1 SGDLS, CDR2 YYNGEE. The sequence was collected from an adult who received the AZD1222 COVID-19 vaccine. The chain employs TRBV9 and TRBJ2-3; D remains ambiguous. The material was peripheral blood, obtained 28 days after the second AZD1222 dose. This CDR3 is CASSVDGFTDTQYF. In DNA, the CDR3 is TGTGCCAGCAGCGTGGACGGGTTTACCGATACGCAGTATTTT.